This T cell receptor (beta chain) was identified during a study of cytomegalovirus exposure and HLA in healthy donors (dated by TCRdb to 2016 to 2017). About the study as a whole: An earlier analysis of approximately 640 of the donors reported about 290 Gb of sequence data and 120 million or so unique TCR beta sequences from 190 million or so T cells. About 320 gigabases of sequencing data and some 85 million unique TCR sequences were included in an early release covering 550 to 800 HLA-typed donors. Of the roughly 400 genotyped donors, approximately 83% fell in the genetic ancestry cluster associated with self-reported Caucasian donors. The aim of the study was to test whether cataloging public T cell receptors could identify signatures of past pathogen exposure. The T cell repertoires of several hundred subjects were profiled by immunosequencing and related to cytomegalovirus serostatus. Besides the first cohort of around 700 subjects, a separate validation cohort made up of 95 to 150 different subjects was used. To predict cytomegalovirus infection status, the study combined high-throughput TCR immunosequencing, statistical association of individual TCRs with disease status, and machine learning. To study patterns of TCR occurrence, a later analysis re-analyzed previously published TCR beta repertoires from around 670 donors and added high-resolution HLA genotyping. Rather than using new phenotypic data, the later analysis identified candidate immune exposures from TCR beta sequences and from how often those sequences occurred across donors. An earlier analysis of nearly 600 of the donors applied high-throughput TCR beta sequencing to assess whether each TCR beta V gene segment acted as functional or pseudogenic. Donor age, sex, ethnicity and CMV serostatus were collected together with the repertoire data. A later genetic analysis used genome-wide SNP genotypes for about 60% of the 666 donors, treating that subset as a discovery cohort. All discovery cohort repertoires had been generated on a single sequencing platform. Class I and class II HLA loci were covered by the typing at four-digit resolution. Typing coverage differed by locus: A, B, C, DRB1 and DQB1 were typed in roughly 629-630 donors, DQA1 in approximately 520, DPA1 in approximately 600, and DPB1 in 450 to 490. A handful of DR-DQ haplotypes were handled as single units for association and clustering because linkage in the cohort was strong. Across around 400 genotyped donors of the cohort, an average of about 250,000 unique TCR beta nucleotide sequences per donor were sequenced, and around 20% of those sequences were non-productive.

Regarding this clone: There is no known antigen for this receptor. Base qualities are not recorded, but no much larger clone differs from it by a single base.

Preparation of the library involved the immunoSEQ multiplex PCR assay. The multiplex PCR relied on a mix of 60 forward primers for TCR Vbeta segments and 13 reverse primers for TCR Jbeta segments. The CDR3 region of rearranged TCR beta genes was amplified from genomic DNA by a multiplex PCR assay. Amplified TCR beta libraries were sequenced as 87-base-pair reads on the Illumina HiSeq System. Concerning the study's data processing: Across the 500 to 700 repertoires, a later analysis counted tens of millions of unique TCR beta chains, 8.5 million to 12 million of which were shared by at least two donors. Raw reads were error-corrected and collapsed into unique sequences with a nearest-neighbor algorithm that merged closely related sequences to remove PCR and sequencing errors. CDR3 sequences were aligned to IMGT reference sequences to assign V, D and J gene segments. Each retained sequence needed at least a six-nucleotide match to both a V gene segment and a J gene segment. Rearrangements were classified as productive when the CDR3 lacked stop codons and remained in frame with V and J, and all other rearrangements were classified as non-productive. CDR3 was defined according to IMGT convention as the region running from the second conserved V-encoded cysteine to the conserved J-encoded phenylalanine. Sequences without an unambiguous match to a single V gene segment were excluded from the earlier analysis of 500 to 700 of the donors. In an earlier analysis of roughly 600 of the donors, a V segment was called functional when productive rearrangements were above 56.7%, and segregating when the standard deviation between donors exceeded 5%. A statistical classification framework was built for diagnosing cytomegalovirus status from the catalog of TCR beta chain sequences. In a later analysis, V and J genes were assigned by comparing TCR nucleotide sequences against IMGT/GENE-DB human TR gene sequences. The TCRdist pipeline was used in a later analysis to assign CDR3 sequences and most-parsimonious VDJ recombination scenarios. In a later analysis, every TCR beta chain was defined by the combination of its CDR3 amino acid sequence and its V-gene family, and reads without a unique V-gene family were dropped. A later analysis removed several hundred highly shared, low-generation-probability nucleotide sequences to deal with suspected cross-contamination and a sequencing artifact. In a later analysis, a clonal expansion index was calculated for each public chain from normalized within-repertoire ranks of inferred template counts. In a later analysis, generation probabilities were computed using a VDJ recombination model fitted to out-of-frame rearrangements, and the results were checked against IGoR. Hypergeometric tests were used in a later analysis to score TCR-TCR, TCR-HLA and TCR-CMV co-occurrence, with a repertoire-size bias correction applied to the TCR pairs. A later analysis estimated false discovery rates by permuting HLA or CMV assignments 20 times. A later analysis grouped co-occurring TCRs with DBSCAN, adding TCRdist sequence similarity when clustering within HLA-allele-positive subsets. For co-occurrence clustering, repertoires with fewer than 30,000 or more than 120,000 public chains were excluded, along with four to six repertoires with anomalous nucleotide sharing. TCRdb provides this immuneACCESS table in a form limited to in-frame rearrangements. Some clones are lacking; in checked studies, under half of them reflect an unresolved V gene, and why the rest are absent is not known. That table gives V, J and clone size, and the DNA gave D and trimming. The sample has some 52,000 clones on record, about three quarters of them singletons. The ten largest clones capture approximately 2.7% of the sample.

The cohort comprised 550 to 700 healthy bone marrow donors. Cohort members were all nominally healthy when sampled, although unrecorded immune exposures were likely present. The donor was CMV seronegative and was included in the group of around 320 seronegative cohort members. Every donor gave a peripheral blood sample, and the peripheral blood mononuclear cells from that sample were used for TCR beta sequencing. The Qiagen DNeasy Blood Extraction Kit was used to extract genomic DNA from the blood cell samples. V and J lose 4 bases and 7 bases, and a span of 13 bases separates them. Via the germline V gene, CDR1 is LGHNA and CDR2 YSLEER. Inclusive of the bounding cysteine and phenylalanine, the CDR3 is 14 residues long. Kept here is only the CDR3 DNA, which spans 42 bases and is read in frame from base 1. What the study reported, not specific to this receptor: The cohort was sequenced for TCR beta chains only, and without alpha or paired-chain data the features that could be detected were limited. In the study, approximately 160 TCR beta chains were listed as associated with cytomegalovirus. Because HLA typing was unavailable for some donors at each locus, only the typed subset was used in association tests. The sequencing pipeline was judged likely to have produced a cluster of highly shared sequence variants as a technical artifact. In a later analysis, TCR association rates were found to vary across HLA loci, with the most associated TCRs seen for DRB1 alleles and the fewest for HLA-C alleles. Most CMV-associated TCR beta chains appeared to be HLA-restricted in a later analysis, and the HLA associations seemed to be driven largely by CMV exposure. A later analysis found that HLA-associated TCR beta chains were more clonally expanded and had lower generation probabilities than equally common non-associated chains. Strong co-occurrence of HLA alleles, especially DR and DQ, made assigning TCR associations to individual alleles difficult. For the cohort, immune exposure information was limited to CMV serostatus. While some public TCRs were present in many individuals, most TCR sequences turned up only very rarely across donors. Because the 87-base-pair reads could not distinguish some IMGT-functional V segments, including TRBV6-2 and TRBV6-3, those segments were excluded. Cytomegalovirus status was reported to be diagnosed by the classifier with high specificity and sensitivity in both the original and validation cohorts. In an earlier analysis of about 550 of the donors, most TCR beta V segments were observed in productive rearrangements about 87% or about 30% of the time, broadly matching IMGT annotations. In a later analysis, some 17,000 TCR beta sequences were associated with specific HLA alleles at a false discovery rate of 0.05. The authors suggested that the approach could potentially be generalized to other disease states and immunological phenotypes. A later genetic analysis reported fewer N-insertions in productive TCRs among donors in an Asian-associated ancestry cluster than the roughly 690-donor mean. The presence/absence analyses assumed that sequencing depth was roughly uniform across donors, and that assumption may not be true. Correlated functional status among segregating V segments might reflect linkage disequilibrium, but an unknown experimental factor could not be ruled out. About 17 rarely observed V segments, including chromosome 9 orphons, were excluded from the earlier analysis of just under 600 of the donors because counts were too low. In vitro tests confirmed that a few of the cytomegalovirus-associated TCR beta chains recognize cytomegalovirus antigens. V-gene and J-gene trimming of TCR beta chains was associated with a missense DCLRE1C variant in a later genetic analysis, and the association was replicated in an independent cohort. Several of the top co-occurrence clusters appeared to be linked to parvovirus B19, influenza, CMV and Epstein-Barr virus, according to a later analysis. A further reported finding was that TCR beta sequences accurately predicted the HLA-A and HLA-B alleles for most subjects in the first cohort.

Specimen: PBMCs. The sequence is built from TRBV4-3 and TRBJ2-2; the D gene is perhaps TRBD2, on 6 matching bases. This clonotype was sampled from a man aged 18 to 29 in good health and CMV-seronegative. The CDR3 protein is CASSPERVGGELFF. The sequenced DNA is TGCGCCAGCAGCCCCGAGCGGGTTGGCGGGGAGCTGTTTTTT.